This T cell receptor (beta chain) was documented in a study of blood T cell repertoires in COVID-19. Trimming took 7 bases from V and 15 from J; bases not matched to a gene: 16. This CDR3 has 15 residues. The germline gives CDR1 MNHEY, CDR2 SMNVEV (reference sequence). Per the study methods: Estimated nucleated cell counts came from reference gene primer amplification. Repertoires were generated with immunoSEQ multiplex PCR, while TCRdb's copy carries only in-frame clones and drops some. From that table come the V and J calls and clone size; the DNA was used to work out D and trimming. This sample has more than 200,000 clones, with around 83% found just once.

This rearrangement joins TRBV27 to TRBJ2-1; 12 bases fit TRBD2. The TCR originated in a woman in her fifties or sixties with acute or convalescent COVID-19. Source material: peripheral blood. CDR3 bases: TGTGCCAGCATGGTGAGACTAGCGGGAGATTGGCGTGGGTTCTTC. This sequence encodes CASMVRLAGDWRGFF.